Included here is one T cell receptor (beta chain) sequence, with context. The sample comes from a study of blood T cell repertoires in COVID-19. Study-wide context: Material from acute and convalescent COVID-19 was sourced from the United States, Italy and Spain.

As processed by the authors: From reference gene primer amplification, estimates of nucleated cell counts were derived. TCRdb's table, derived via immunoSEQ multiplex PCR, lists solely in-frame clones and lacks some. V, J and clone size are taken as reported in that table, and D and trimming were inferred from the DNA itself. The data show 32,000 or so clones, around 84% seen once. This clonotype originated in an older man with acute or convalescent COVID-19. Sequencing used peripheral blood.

CDR3: CASSPRTSGAYEQYF. CDR3 nucleotides: TGTGCCAGCAGCCCCCGGACTAGCGGCGCCTACGAGCAGTACTTC. This chain uses TRBV7-8 with TRBJ2-7; 10 positions match TRBD2. Germline V gene sequence: CDR1 SGHVS, CDR2 FQNEAQ. V was pared by 5 bases and J by 2 bases, with 6 bases of the junction left unmatched. The CDR3 runs to 15 residues.